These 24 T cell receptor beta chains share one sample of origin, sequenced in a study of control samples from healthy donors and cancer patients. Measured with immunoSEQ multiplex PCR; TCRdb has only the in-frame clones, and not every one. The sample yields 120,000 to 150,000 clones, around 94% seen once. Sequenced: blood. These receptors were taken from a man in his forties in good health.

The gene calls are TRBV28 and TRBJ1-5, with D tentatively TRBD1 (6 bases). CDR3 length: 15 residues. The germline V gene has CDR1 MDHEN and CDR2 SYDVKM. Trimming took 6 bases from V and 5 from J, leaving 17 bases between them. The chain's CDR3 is CASRLGGGSYQPQHF. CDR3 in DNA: TGTGCCAGCAGACTGGGTGGGGGCAGCTATCAGCCCCAGCATTTT.

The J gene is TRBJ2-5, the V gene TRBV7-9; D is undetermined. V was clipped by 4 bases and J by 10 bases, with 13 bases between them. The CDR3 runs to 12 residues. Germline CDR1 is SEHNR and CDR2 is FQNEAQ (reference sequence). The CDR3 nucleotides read TGTGCCAGCAGCTCCGGACCCAGGAGCCAGTACTTC. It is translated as CASSSGPRSQYF.

The CDR3 region has the DNA TGTGCCAGCAGTTACTCGACTCAGGGGCTGAATGAAAAACTGTTTTTT. Its translation: CASSYSTQGLNEKLFF. The genes are TRBV6-2 or TRBV6-3 and TRBJ1-4; D might be TRBD1 (6 bases). V lost 0 bases and J lost 5, with 13 bases in between. The CDR3 contains 16 residues. The germline CDR1 and CDR2 sequences are MNHEY and SVGEGT.

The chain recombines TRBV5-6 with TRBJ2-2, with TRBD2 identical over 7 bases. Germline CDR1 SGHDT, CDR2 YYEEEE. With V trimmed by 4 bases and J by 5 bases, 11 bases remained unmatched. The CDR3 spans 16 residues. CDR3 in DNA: TGTGCCAGCAGCGCAAAGCGGGATGGGAAAACCGGGGAGCTGTTTTTT. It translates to CASSAKRDGKTGELFF. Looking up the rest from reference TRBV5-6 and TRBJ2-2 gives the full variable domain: DAGVTQSPTHLIKTRGQQVTLRCSPKSGHDTVSWYQQALGQGPQFIFQYYEEEERQRGNFPDRFSGHQFPNYSSELNVNALLLGDSALYLCASSAKRDGKTGELFFGEGSRLTVL.

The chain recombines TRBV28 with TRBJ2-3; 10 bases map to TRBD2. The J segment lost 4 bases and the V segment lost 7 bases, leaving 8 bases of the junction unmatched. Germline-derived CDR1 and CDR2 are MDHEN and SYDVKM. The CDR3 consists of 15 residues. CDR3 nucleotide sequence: TGTGCCAGCACAAGCCTAGCGGGAGAAGCAGATACGCAGTATTTT. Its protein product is CASTSLAGEADTQYF.

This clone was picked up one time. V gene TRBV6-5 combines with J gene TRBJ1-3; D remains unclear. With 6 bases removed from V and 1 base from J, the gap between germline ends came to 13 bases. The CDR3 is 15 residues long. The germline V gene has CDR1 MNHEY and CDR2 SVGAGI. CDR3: CASRNGDGSGNTIYF. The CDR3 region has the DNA TGTGCCAGCAGGAACGGAGACGGGTCTGGAAACACCATATATTTT.

The CDR3 DNA is TGTGCCAGCAGCCAAGACACAGATACGCAGTATTTT. It translates to CASSQDTDTQYF. V and J are TRBV3-1 (or the pseudogene TRBV3-2) and TRBJ2-3, with D uncertain. The V end was cut by 0 bases, the J end by 2 bases, with 0 bases between. CDR3 length: 12 residues. CDR1 LGHDT and CDR2 YNNKEL come from the germline V gene (reference sequence).

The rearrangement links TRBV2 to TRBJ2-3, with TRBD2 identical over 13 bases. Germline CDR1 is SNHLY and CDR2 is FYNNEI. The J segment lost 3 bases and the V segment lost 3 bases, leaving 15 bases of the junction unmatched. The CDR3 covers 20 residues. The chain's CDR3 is CASSDTLYRLAGGGTDTQYF. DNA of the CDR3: TGTGCCAGCAGTGACACACTATACCGACTAGCGGGGGGAGGGACAGATACGCAGTATTTT.

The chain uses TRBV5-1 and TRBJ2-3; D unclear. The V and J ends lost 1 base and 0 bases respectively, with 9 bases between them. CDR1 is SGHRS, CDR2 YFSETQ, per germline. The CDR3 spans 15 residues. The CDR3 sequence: CASSLMAASTDTQYF. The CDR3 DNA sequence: TGCGCCAGCAGCTTGATGGCGGCTAGCACAGATACGCAGTATTTT.

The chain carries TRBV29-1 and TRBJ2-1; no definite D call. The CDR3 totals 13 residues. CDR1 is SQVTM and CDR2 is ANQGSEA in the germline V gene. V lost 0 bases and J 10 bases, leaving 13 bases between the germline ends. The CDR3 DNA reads TGCAGCGTTGAAGAGATTTTCGCCGGCGAGCAGTTCTTC. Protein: CSVEEIFAGEQFF.

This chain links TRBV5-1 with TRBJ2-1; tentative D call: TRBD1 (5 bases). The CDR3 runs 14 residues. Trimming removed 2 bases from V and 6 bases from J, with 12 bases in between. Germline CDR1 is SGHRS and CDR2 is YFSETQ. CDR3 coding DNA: TGCGCCAGCAGCTTAATCGCAAGGGGCAATGAGCAGTTCTTC. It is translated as CASSLIARGNEQFF.

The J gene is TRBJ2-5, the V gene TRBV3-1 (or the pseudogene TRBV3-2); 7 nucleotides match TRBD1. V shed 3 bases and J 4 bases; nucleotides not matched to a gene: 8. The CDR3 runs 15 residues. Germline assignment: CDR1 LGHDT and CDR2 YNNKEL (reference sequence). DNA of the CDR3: TGTGCCAGCAGCCAGAGGACAGGCTGGGCAGAGACCCAGTACTTC. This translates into CASSQRTGWAETQYF.

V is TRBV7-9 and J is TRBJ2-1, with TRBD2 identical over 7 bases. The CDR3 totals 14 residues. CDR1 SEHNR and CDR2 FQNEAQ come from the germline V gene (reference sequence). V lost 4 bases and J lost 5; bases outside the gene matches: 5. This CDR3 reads CASSSGLGNNEQFF. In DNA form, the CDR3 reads TGTGCCAGCAGCTCCGGACTAGGTAACAATGAGCAGTTCTTC.

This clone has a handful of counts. The CDR3 is CASSVLTGLYNEQFF. The CDR3 DNA sequence: TGTGCCAGCAGCGTCCTCACGGGGCTCTACAATGAGCAGTTCTTC. The chain is built from TRBV9 and TRBJ2-1, with D possibly called TRBD1 or TRBD2 (5 bases each). Germline assignment: CDR1 SGDLS and CDR2 YYNGEE. The germline V and J ends were trimmed by 2 bases and 3 bases, with 12 bases remaining between them. This CDR3 is 15 amino acids long. The full variable domain, with the rest looked up from reference TRBV9 and TRBJ2-1, is DSGVTQTPKHLITATGQRVTLRCSPRSGDLSVYWYQQSLDQGLQFLIQYYNGEERAKGNILERFSAQQFPDLHSELNLSSLELGDSALYFCASSVLTGLYNEQFFGPGTRLTVL.

The CDR3 region has the DNA TGTGCCAGCTCACCACCGGCGGGACAGAACTACGAGCAGTACTTC. Protein product: CASSPPAGQNYEQYF. The chain links TRBV18 to TRBJ2-7, with D perhaps matching TRBD1 (7 bases). V was trimmed by 0 bases and J by 3 bases, leaving 12 bases between them. This CDR3 spans 15 amino acids. Looked up from germline, CDR1 is KGHSH and CDR2 is LQKENI.

CDR3 DNA sequence: TGTGCCAGCTCGGGGCGGGAAGGGGAAAAACTGTTTTTT. As protein: CASSGREGEKLFF. The chain has TRBV7-9 and TRBJ1-4, with a tentative D call TRBD1 (5 bases). Germline CDR1 is SEHNR and CDR2 is FQNEAQ (reference sequence). V lost 8 bases and J 8 bases, leaving 15 bases between the germline ends. This CDR3 has 13 amino acids.

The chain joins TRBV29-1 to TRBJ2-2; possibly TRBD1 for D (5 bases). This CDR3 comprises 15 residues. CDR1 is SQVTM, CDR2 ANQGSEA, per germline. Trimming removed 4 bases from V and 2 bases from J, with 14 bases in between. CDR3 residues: CSVGPDGHNTGELFF. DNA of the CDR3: TGCAGCGTTGGGCCGGATGGACACAACACCGGGGAGCTGTTTTTT.

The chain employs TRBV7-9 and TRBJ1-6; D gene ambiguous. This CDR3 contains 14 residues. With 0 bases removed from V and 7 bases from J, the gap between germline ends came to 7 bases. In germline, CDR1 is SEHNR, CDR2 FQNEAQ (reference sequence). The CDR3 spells CASSLAGYNSPLHF. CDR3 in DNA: TGTGCCAGCAGCTTAGCAGGGTACAATTCACCCCTCCACTTT.

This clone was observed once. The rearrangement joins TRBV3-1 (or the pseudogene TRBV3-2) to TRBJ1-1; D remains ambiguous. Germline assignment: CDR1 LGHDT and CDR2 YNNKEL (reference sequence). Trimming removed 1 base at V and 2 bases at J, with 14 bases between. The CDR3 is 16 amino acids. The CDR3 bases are TGTGCCAGCAGCCAAGGGTCACGGGTTAGAAACACTGAAGCTTTCTTT. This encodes CASSQGSRVRNTEAFF.

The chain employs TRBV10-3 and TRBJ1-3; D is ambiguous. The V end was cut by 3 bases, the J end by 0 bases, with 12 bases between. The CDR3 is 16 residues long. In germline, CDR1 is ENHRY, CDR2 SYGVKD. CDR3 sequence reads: CAISDADGLSGNTIYF. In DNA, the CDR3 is TGTGCCATCAGTGACGCGGACGGCCTCTCTGGAAACACCATATATTTT.

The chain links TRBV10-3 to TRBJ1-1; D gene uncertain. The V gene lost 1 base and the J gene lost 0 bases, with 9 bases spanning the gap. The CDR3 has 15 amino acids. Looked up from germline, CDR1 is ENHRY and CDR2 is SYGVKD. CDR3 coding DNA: TGTGCCATCAGTGAGTTCCAGTCGGTGAACACTGAAGCTTTCTTT. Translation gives CAISEFQSVNTEAFF.

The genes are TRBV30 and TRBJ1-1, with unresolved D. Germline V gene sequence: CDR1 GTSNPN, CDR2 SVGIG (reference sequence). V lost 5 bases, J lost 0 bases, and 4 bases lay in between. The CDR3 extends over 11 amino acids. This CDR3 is CAWRVNTEAFF. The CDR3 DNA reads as TGTGCCTGGCGGGTGAACACTGAAGCTTTCTTT.

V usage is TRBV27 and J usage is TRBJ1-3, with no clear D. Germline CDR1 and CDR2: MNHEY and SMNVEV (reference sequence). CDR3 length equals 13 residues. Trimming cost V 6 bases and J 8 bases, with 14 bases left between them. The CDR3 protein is CASRASGQDTIYF. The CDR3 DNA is TGTGCCAGCAGAGCCTCTGGGCAAGACACCATATATTTT.

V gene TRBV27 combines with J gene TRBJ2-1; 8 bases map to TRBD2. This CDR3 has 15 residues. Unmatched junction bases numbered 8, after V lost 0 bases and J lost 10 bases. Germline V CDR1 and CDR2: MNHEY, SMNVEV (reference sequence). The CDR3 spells CASSLSGLVSSEQFF. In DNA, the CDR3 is TGTGCCAGCAGTTTATCGGGACTAGTTTCCAGCGAGCAGTTCTTC.